The rows below give T cell receptor beta chains drawn from one sample of a study of PD-L1 blockade in urothelial cancer. Assay used: immunoSEQ multiplex PCR; TCRdb lists only in-frame clones, some missing. The data show around 40,000 clones, roughly 90% seen once. Sample: PBMCs, taken around atezolizumab (anti-PD-L1) treatment. These receptors were obtained from an older woman with urothelial cancer. The CDR3 runs from the conserved cysteine through the conserved F or W. The D gene is left open where the match is weak.

D gene | J gene | V gene | CDR3 protein | CDR3 DNA
- | TRBJ1-5 | TRBV4-1 | CASSQQGGYPNQPQHF | TGCGCCAGCAGCCAGCAGGGCGGCTACCCCAATCAGCCCCAGCATTTT
- | TRBJ2-7 | TRBV18 | CASSLVAQETYEQYF | TGTGCCAGCTCACTCGTGGCACAGGAGACCTACGAGCAGTACTTC
- | TRBJ2-3 | TRBV18 | CASSPWDKYTDTQYF | TGTGCCAGCTCACCATGGGACAAATACACAGATACGCAGTATTTT
- | TRBJ1-5 | TRBV11-2 | CASSLGVNQPQHF | TGTGCCAGCAGCTTAGGAGTAAACCAGCCCCAGCATTTT
TRBD1 | TRBJ2-5 | TRBV19 | CASSIHATGLKETQYF | TGTGCCAGTAGTATCCACGCGACAGGGTTGAAAGAGACCCAGTACTTC
- | TRBJ1-1 | TRBV11-1 | CASSLERVEAFF | TGTGCCAGCAGCTTAGAGAGGGTGGAAGCTTTCTTT
TRBD1 | TRBJ2-7 | TRBV29-1 | CSVEETGDEQYF | TGCAGCGTTGAAGAGACAGGGGACGAGCAGTACTTC
TRBD1 | TRBJ2-2 | TRBV25-1 | CASSPTPGTGETGELFF | TGTGCCAGCAGTCCAACGCCCGGGACAGGGGAGACGGGGGAGCTGTTTTTT
TRBD2 | TRBJ2-3 | TRBV19 | CASSIGGGGPIGDTQYF | TGTGCCAGTAGTATAGGGGGGGGAGGGCCAATCGGAGATACGCAGTATTTT
- | TRBJ1-2 | TRBV7-2 | CASSRRQNYGYTF | TGTGCCAGCAGCCGTAGACAGAACTATGGCTACACCTTC
TRBD1 | TRBJ1-2 | TRBV19 | CASFATGDDYGYTF | TGTGCCAGTTTCGCGACAGGGGATGACTATGGCTACACCTTC